This T cell receptor beta chain was found in a study of T cell changes during pregnancy in multiple sclerosis. Sequenced by immunoSEQ multiplex PCR; TCRdb stores in-frame clones only, minus some. In the table there are around 92,000 clones, 85% to 95% of which are singletons. This CDR3 region has 12 residues. V was shortened by 7 bases and J by 4 bases, with 13 bases between the two germline ends. Germline-derived CDR1 and CDR2 are SQVTM and ANQGSEA. This material consisted of peripheral blood, taken in the first trimester of pregnancy. The genes are TRBV29-1 and TRBJ1-2; no clear D. The TCR sequence derives from a female donor with multiple sclerosis, enrolled in a pregnancy study. CDR3 loop: CSAETGSYGYTF. The CDR3 DNA follows: TGCAGCGCCGAAACGGGAAGCTATGGCTACACCTTC.